This TCR beta chain came from a study of T cell responses to AZD1222 COVID-19 vaccine. The data were produced by immunoSEQ multiplex PCR, yet TCRdb's version contains in-frame clones alone and is incomplete. The sample has 100,000 to 150,000 clones, roughly 87% seen once; the top ten hold around 4.5%. Trimming took 6 bases from V and 0 from J, leaving 20 bases between them. The germline V gene encodes CDR1 MDHEN and CDR2 SYDVKM. The CDR3 is 17 amino acids. Material: peripheral blood, obtained on day 0 of MenACWY control vaccination. This sequence originates from an adult in good health. This chain connects TRBV28 to TRBJ2-5; the D call may be TRBD1 or TRBD2 (6 bases each). The DNA for the CDR3 is TGTGCCAGCAGCACCAGAGTTTCCGGGGGCTACCAAGAGACCCAGTACTTC. Translation gives CASSTRVSGGYQETQYF.